The clone carrying this T cell receptor beta chain was counted many times. What it binds is unknown. The read ends 3 residues early relative to the CDR3; the germline J gene fills the gap. The source of the sample is a study of T cell clonality in common variable immunodeficiency. Study results and limitations: Reportedly, TCR beta sequences from common variable immunodeficiency showed fewer deletions and N-nucleotide insertions. CVID subjects had higher TCRbeta clonality than healthy controls, most marked in about a third.

The V segment lost 2 bases and the J segment 5 bases; nucleotides outside the gene matches: 16. The CDR3 runs to 19 residues. Measured with immunoSEQ multiplex PCR; TCRdb has only the in-frame clones, and not every one. This sample comprises about 19,000 clones, none seen once only. The receptor was derived from a human donor with common variable immunodeficiency. Sequenced material: peripheral blood mononuclear cells. The V gene is TRBV12-3 or TRBV12-4, the J gene TRBJ2-7; 12 positions match TRBD1. The sequenced part of the CDR3 DNA is TGTGCCAGCAGTTTAAATCTCCCGGGACAGGGGGCCTACGGGAACGAG. Translating it yields CASSLNLPGQGAYGNE. The whole CDR3 sequence is CASSLNLPGQGAYGNEQYF.